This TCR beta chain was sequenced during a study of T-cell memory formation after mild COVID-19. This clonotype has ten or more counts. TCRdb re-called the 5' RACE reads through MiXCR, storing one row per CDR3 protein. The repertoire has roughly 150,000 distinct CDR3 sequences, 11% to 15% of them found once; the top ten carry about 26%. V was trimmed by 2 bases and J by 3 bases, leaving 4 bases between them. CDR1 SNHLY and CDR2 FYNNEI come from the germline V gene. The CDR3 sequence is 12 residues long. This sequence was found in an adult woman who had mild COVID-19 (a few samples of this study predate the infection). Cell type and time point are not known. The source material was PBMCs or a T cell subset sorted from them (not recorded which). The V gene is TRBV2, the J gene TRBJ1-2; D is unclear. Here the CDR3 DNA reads TGTGCCAGCAGTGAATCCGACTATGGCTACACCTTC. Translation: CASSESDYGYTF.